The sequence of this T cell receptor (beta chain) was determined in a study of blood T cell repertoires in COVID-19. This CDR3 spans 13 amino acids. The V end lost 6 bases, the J end lost 0 bases, and 6 bases lay between the germline ends. Assay: immunoSEQ multiplex PCR; the TCRdb copy retains only in-frame clones and omits some. This sample has 40,000 to 55,000 clones, with 85% to 95% found just once. The sequenced sample was peripheral blood. This clonotype was sampled from a human donor in a cohort sampled during active COVID-19. The chain carries TRBV12-3 or TRBV12-4 and TRBJ1-3; no firm D call. The chain's CDR3 is CASRMSSGNTIYF. In DNA, the CDR3 is TGTGCCAGCAGAATGAGCTCTGGAAACACCATATATTTT.